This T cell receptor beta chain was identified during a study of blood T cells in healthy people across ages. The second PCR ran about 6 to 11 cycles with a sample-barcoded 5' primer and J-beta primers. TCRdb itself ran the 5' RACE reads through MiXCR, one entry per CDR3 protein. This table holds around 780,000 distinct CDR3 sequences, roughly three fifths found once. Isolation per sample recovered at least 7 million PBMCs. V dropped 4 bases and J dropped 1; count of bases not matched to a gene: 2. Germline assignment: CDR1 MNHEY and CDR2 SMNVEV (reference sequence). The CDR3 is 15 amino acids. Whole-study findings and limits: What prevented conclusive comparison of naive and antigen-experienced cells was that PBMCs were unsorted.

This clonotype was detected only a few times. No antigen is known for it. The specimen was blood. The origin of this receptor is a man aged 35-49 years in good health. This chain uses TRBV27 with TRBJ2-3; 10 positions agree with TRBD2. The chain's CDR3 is CASSSGTSGTDTQYF. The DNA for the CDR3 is TGTGCCAGCAGTTCGGGGACTAGCGGCACAGATACGCAGTATTTT.